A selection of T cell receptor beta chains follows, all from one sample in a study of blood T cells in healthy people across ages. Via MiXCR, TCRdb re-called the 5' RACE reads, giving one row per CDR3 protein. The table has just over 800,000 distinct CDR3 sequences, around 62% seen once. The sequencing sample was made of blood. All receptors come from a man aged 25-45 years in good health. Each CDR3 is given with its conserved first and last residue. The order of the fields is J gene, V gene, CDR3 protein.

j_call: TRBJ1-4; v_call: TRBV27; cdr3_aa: CASSLSQGAWEKLFF
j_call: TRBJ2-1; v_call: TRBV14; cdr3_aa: CASRPTGVSSYNEQFF
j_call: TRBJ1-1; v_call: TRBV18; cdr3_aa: CASSQGLDREAFF
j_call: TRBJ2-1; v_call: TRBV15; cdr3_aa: CATSRTSGGRADNEQFF
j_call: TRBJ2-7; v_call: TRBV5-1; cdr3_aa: CASSHSPLYEQYF
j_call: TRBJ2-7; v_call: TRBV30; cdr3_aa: CAWSDQVYEQYF
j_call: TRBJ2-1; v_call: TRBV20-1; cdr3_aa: CSAALTSGGTNEQFF
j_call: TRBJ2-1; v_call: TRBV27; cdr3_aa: CASSWLGGASYNEQFF
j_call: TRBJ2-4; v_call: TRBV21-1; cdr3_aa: CASSKGGQGKNIQYF
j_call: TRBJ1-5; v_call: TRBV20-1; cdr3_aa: CSARIPGQGYQPQHF
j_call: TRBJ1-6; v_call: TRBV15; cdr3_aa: CATRNPTGAAVRPLHF
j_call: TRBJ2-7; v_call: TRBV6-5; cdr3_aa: CTSSYGTSFNHEQYF
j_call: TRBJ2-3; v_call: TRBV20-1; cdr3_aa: CSASSPLRQVSPLDTQYF
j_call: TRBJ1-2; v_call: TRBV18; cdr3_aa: CASSPQEKTYGYTF
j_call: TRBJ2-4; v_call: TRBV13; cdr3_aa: CASSLRDTFQQYF
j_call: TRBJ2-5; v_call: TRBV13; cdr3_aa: CASSFRQGPWETQYF
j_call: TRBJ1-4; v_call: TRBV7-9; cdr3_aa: CASSLARMNEKLFF
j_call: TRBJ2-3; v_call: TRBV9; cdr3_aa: CASSVEGSGENTDTQYF
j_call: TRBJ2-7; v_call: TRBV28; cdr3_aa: CASSFPGTALEQYF
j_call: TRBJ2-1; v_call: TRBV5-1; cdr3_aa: CASSLDPGTYEQFF
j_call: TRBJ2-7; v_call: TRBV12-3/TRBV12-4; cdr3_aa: CASSFLAGGAGDEQYF
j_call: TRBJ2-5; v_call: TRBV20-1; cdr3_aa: CSARTWQETQYF
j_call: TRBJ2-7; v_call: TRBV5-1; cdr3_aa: CASSLTSAYEQYF
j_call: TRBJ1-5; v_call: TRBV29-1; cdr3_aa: CSTRTGVNQPQHF
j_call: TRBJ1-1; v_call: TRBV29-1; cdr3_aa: CSVEAGRLNTEAFF
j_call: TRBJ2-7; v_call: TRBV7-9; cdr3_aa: CASSSLTPSYEQYF
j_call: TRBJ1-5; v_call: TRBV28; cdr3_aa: CASSSDGTAHSNQPQHF
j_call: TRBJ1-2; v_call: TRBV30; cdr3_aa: CAWGAVQGDGYTF
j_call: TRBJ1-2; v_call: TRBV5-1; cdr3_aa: CANSLDPGGQTYGYTF
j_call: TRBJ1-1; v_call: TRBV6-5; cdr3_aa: CASSYLGQGNTEAFF
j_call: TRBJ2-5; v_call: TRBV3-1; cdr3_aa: CASSHPFRGQYF
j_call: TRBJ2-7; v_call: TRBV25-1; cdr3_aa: CASEGLLGPRGYEQYF
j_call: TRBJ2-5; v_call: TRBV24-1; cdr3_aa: CATGGDLRETQYF
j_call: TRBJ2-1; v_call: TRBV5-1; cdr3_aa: CASSSPTSGGNPNEQFF
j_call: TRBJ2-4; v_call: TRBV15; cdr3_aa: CATSRVAKNIQYF
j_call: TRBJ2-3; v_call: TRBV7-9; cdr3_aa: CASSLAPSGGRNDTQYF
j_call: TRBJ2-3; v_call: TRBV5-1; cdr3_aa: CASSFYRESTDTQYF
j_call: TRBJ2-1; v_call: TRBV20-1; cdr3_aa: CSALLAGGINEQFF
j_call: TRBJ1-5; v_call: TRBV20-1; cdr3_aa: CSARDGAAVTQPQHF
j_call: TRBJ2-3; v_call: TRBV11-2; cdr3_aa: CASRKNGFADTQYF
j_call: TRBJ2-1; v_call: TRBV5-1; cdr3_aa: CASSLGPQRGPSYNEQFF
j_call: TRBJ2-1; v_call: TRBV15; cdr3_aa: CATSRASGGEQFF
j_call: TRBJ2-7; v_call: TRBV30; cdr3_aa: CAWSRSGTREQYF
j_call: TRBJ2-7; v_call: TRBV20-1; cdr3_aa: CSARGLVDIYEQYF
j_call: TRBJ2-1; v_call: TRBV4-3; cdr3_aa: CASSQAEGVFDNEQFF
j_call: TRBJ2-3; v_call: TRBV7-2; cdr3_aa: CASSLAMDTQYF
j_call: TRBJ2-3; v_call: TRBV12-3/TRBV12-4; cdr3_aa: CASSRGRFGADTQYF
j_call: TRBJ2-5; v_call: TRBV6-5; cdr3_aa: CASSPRTGVVKTQYF
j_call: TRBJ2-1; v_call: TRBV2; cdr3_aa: CASSEHSGGRESSYNEQFF
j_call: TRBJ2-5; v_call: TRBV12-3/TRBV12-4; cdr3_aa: CASSPKGLRRWQETQYF
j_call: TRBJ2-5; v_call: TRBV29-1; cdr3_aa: CSVGTGGLETQYF
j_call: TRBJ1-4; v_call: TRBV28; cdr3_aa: CASSFAPARQGINEKLFF
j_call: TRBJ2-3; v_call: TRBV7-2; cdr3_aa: CASSLATSGGLHTQYF